The clone carrying this TCR beta chain was seen many times. Donors in Cohort 3 who had recovered were those with two negative PCRs, healthcare professional clearance, or resolution of their symptoms. The record originates from a study of blood T cell repertoires in COVID-19. For the study at large: Sources were T cells, B-cell-depleted T cells, or PBMCs; the material itself was cDNA or gDNA.

Trimming pared 0 bases from V and 4 bases from J, leaving 6 bases between. Germline CDR1 SQVTM, CDR2 ANQGSEA. The CDR3 is 12 residues long. Clones were sequenced by immunoSEQ multiplex PCR, and TCRdb holds only the in-frame ones, with some missing. The sample lists around 400,000 clones, less than 90% occurring once. Sequenced: PBMCs or T cells enriched from blood (not recorded which). The chain uses TRBV29-1 and TRBJ1-2; D uncertain. The sequence was obtained from a woman in her forties or fifties who had recovered from COVID-19. CDR3 sequence reads: CSVEDNGYGYTF. The CDR3 DNA sequence: TGCAGCGTTGAAGATAACGGCTATGGCTACACCTTC.